This TCR beta chain was recorded in a study of lymphopenia after photon versus proton radiotherapy. Germline V CDR1 and CDR2: MNHNY, SVGAGI (reference sequence). Trimming removed 0 bases from V and 13 bases from J, with 9 bases in between. The CDR3 runs to 12 residues. Produced via immunoSEQ multiplex PCR; TCRdb's table is partial and in-frame only. The sample lists 10,000 to 15,000 clones; roughly 90% were seen once. This clone was seen a handful of times. As yet, its antigen is unknown. Points from the study as a whole: Post-nadir diversity loss with photons came from oligoclonal expansion, particularly CD8+ Temra cells. Authors raise, but do not show, better survival with proton therapy. Photon-treated patients lost naive T cells and TCR diversity; proton-treated stayed stable. In patients who died, overall survival fell as post-nadir TCR diversity dropped more.

This chain joins TRBV6-6 and TRBJ1-4; D may be TRBD1 (6 bases). The sample in question was peripheral blood, obtained from a patient treated with proton-based radiotherapy. The sequence derives from a man aged 55-75 years with pancreatic cancer. CDR3 loop: CASSYSEGGLFF. The CDR3, as DNA: TGTGCCAGCAGTTACTCGGAGGGGGGACTGTTTTTT.